This TCR beta chain is from a study of beta chain features in type 1 diabetes. Study overall: Across all samples, approximately 110,000,000 sorted cells were examined. Overall study results and limits: For patients, the naive, central memory and Treg TCRB repertoires appeared more alike than for healthy donors. In all four CD4+ subsets, TCRB CDR3 length was significantly, moderately reduced in type 1 diabetes.

Naive, central memory, regulatory and stem cell-like memory cells within the CD4+ compartment were sorted using CD45RO/CCR7/CD25/CD127/CD95/CD27. Purities in excess of 95% were seen in all sorted populations. Germline CDR1 reads ENHRY; CDR2 reads SYGVKD. CDR3 length: 14 amino acids. V shed 8 bases and J 6 bases; nucleotides not matched to a gene: 7. This clone was counted between two and nine times. Its antigen is not identified. Sequencing targeted expressed TCRB transcripts, as all isolated RNA had been reverse transcribed. The assay was immunoSEQ multiplex PCR, and TCRdb's table has in-frame clones only and misses some. Of around 140,000 clones listed, around 10% are singletons.

The material sequenced was central memory CD4+ T cells from blood. The TCR sequence derives from a man aged 25-40 years with type 1 diabetes. The chain links TRBV10-3 to TRBJ1-5; 10 bases align to TRBD1. The chain's CDR3 is CAIARTGGFQPQHF. The CDR3 nucleotides read TGTGCCATCGCGAGGACAGGGGGTTTTCAGCCCCAGCATTTT.